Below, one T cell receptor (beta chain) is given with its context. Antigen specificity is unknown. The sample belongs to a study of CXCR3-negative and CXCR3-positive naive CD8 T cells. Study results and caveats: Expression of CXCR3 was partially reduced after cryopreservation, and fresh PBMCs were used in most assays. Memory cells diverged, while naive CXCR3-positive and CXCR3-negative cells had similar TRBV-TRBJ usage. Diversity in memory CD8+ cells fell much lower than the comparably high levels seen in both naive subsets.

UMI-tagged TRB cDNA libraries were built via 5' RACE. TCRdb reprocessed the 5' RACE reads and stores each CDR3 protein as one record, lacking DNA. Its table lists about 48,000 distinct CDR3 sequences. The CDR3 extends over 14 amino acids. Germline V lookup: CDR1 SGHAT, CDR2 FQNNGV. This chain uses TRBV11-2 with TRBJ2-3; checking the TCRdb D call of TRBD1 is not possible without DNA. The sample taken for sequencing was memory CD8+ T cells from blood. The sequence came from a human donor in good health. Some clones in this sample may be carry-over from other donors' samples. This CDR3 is CASSLDAGDDTQYF.